This TCR beta chain comes out of a study of beta chain features in type 1 diabetes. Study-level points and caveats: A moderate, significant TCRB CDR3 shortening appeared in type 1 diabetes across four CD4+ subsets.

A note on this clone: Antigen specificity is unknown.

The study reverse transcribed the entire isolated RNA, so it sequenced expressed TCRB transcripts. Assay used: immunoSEQ multiplex PCR; TCRdb lists only in-frame clones, some missing. The sample holds around 710,000 clones, 9.5% to 15% seen once. Trimming took 6 bases from V and 8 from J, leaving 16 bases between them. There are 13 residues in the CDR3. Germline assignment: CDR1 MDHEN and CDR2 SYDVKM. The sample consisted of naive CD4+ T cells from blood. The genes are TRBV28 and TRBJ1-2, with D tentatively TRBD1 (6 bases). This receptor was taken from a man aged 25 to 45 with type 1 diabetes. CDR3 residues: CASSSGGERGYTF. Written as DNA, the CDR3 is TGTGCCAGCAGCTCCGGGGGCGAGCGCGGCTACACCTTC.